The rows below give T cell receptor beta chains drawn from one sample of a study of CD8+ T cells in alopecia areata. TCRdb's copy holds only in-frame clones and misses some; the assay was immunoSEQ multiplex PCR. The sample includes under 350,000 clones, 58% of them seen just once. The source material was CD4+ T cells sorted from blood, sampled at week 24, from a patient treated with tofacitinib. The receptors were sampled from a human donor with alopecia areata. Each CDR3 is given without its conserved first and last residue. The order of the fields is V gene, CDR3 protein.

V: TRBV29-1; CDR3: SVEGRLAGWVGEQF
V: TRBV7-8; CDR3: ASSLGGLSGTSGQY
V: TRBV30; CDR3: AWSGDHRGLRDQPQH
V: TRBV29-1; CDR3: SAGTGETQY
V: TRBV28; CDR3: ASSSLRDRGTFRSEQY
V: TRBV9; CDR3: ASRPGRSTDTQY
V: TRBV4-3; CDR3: ASSRQRGTNTGELF
V: TRBV27; CDR3: ASRLTGGGRPYEQC
V: TRBV4-2; CDR3: ASSQDVWRGAGETDTQY
V: TRBV2; CDR3: ASRAGTLSTDTQY
V: TRBV10-3; CDR3: AVAGLEGQQF
V: TRBV30; CDR3: AWSVQGKDSNQPQH
V: TRBV18; CDR3: ASSPSTGALNTEAF
V: TRBV27; CDR3: ASSTSRNEQF
V: TRBV4-1; CDR3: ASSLRGGRNQPQH
V: TRBV30; CDR3: AWSGGYGYT
V: TRBV29-1; CDR3: SAPGQGSNYEQY
V: TRBV28; CDR3: ASSSWGFRDRQETQY
V: TRBV27; CDR3: ASSHRGRTNTGELF
V: TRBV20-1; CDR3: SARGGGEAF
V: TRBV29-1; CDR3: SVERGTDGYT
V: TRBV7-2; CDR3: ASSPQGNQPQH
V: TRBV30; CDR3: AWSDIFRGLAQPQH
V: TRBV29-1; CDR3: SVEVGRGGPNTQY
V: TRBV7-2; CDR3: ASSLGGQGEKLF
V: TRBV5-1; CDR3: AARLGEPTDTQY
V: TRBV2; CDR3: ASSVDSNTEAF
V: TRBV19; CDR3: ASSIRGAASDEQF
V: TRBV6-1; CDR3: ASGQRGGPDTQY
V: TRBV27; CDR3: ASTGGVREVTYNEQF
V: TRBV9; CDR3: ASSVGLAGEETQY
V: TRBV6-6; CDR3: ASSYSASGEEETQY
V: TRBV2; CDR3: ASSEEGFSTGRETQY
V: TRBV30; CDR3: AWSDRQGTKGYT
V: TRBV4-3; CDR3: ASSQDRAGLYEQY
V: TRBV29-1; CDR3: SVDPSGAYNEQF
V: TRBV5-4; CDR3: ASSLGTKLGDEQF
V: TRBV30; CDR3: AWSVQVDQPQH
V: TRBV27; CDR3: ASSGQNPRPDTQY
V: TRBV10-3; CDR3: ATRADLTGGANVLT
V: TRBV2; CDR3: ASMGPTAGTQY
V: TRBV5-4; CDR3: ASSRGGRGNTGELF
V: TRBV9; CDR3: ASSAQGGNTEAF
V: TRBV9; CDR3: ASSVEGQGSTEAF
V: TRBV30; CDR3: AWSGGNYGYT
V: TRBV7-8; CDR3: ASSTKQGPKQETQY
V: TRBV28; CDR3: ASSLIGYHPGDRAQQETQY
V: TRBV12-5; CDR3: ASGLSQAETQY
V: TRBV29-1; CDR3: SVDPLGQGYEQY
V: TRBV9; CDR3: ASSVGVGVVNSPLH
V: TRBV30; CDR3: AWSYGTVQNQPQH
V: TRBV29-1; CDR3: SGGGDEQF
V: TRBV2; CDR3: ASTRTGGAESTEAF